One sample yielded the 31 T cell receptor beta chains listed below, sequenced in a study of blood T cells in healthy people across ages. Primers used in a second PCR of about 6 to 12 cycles were a sample-barcoded 5' primer and a J-beta primer mix. TCRdb reprocessed the 5' RACE reads via MiXCR and lists one record per CDR3 protein. The table includes around 1.7 million distinct CDR3 sequences, under 30% detected once. Sequencing was carried out using blood. These receptor sequences come from a woman under 40 in good health.

This clonotype was detected a few times. The chain carries TRBV5-1 and TRBJ1-2; 11 nucleotides match TRBD1. The V segment lost 4 bases and the J segment 3 bases; nucleotides outside the gene matches: 11. CDR3 length: 17 residues. In germline, CDR1 is SGHRS, CDR2 YFSETQ. CDR3 nucleotide sequence: TGCGCCAGCAGCCCTGCGGACAGGGGGCGAAATCACTATGGCTACACCTTC. This translates into CASSPADRGRNHYGYTF. Looking up the rest from reference TRBV5-1 and TRBJ1-2 gives the full variable domain: KAGVTQTPRYLIKTRGQQVTLSCSPISGHRSVSWYQQTPGQGLQFLFEYFSETQRNKGNFPGRFSGRQFSNSRSEMNVSTLELGDSALYLCASSPADRGRNHYGYTFGSGTRLTVV.

The table lists this clonotype with a few counts. The chain combines TRBV7-2 with TRBJ1-3, with D unresolved. Trimming cost V 2 bases and J 8 bases, with 7 bases left between them. The CDR3 runs 12 residues. Germline V lookup: CDR1 SGHTA, CDR2 FQGNSA. CDR3 in amino acids: CASSLWADTIYF. The CDR3 bases are TGTGCCAGCAGCTTATGGGCGGACACCATATATTTT. Filled out from reference TRBV7-2 and TRBJ1-3, the complete variable domain reads GAGVSQSPSNKVTEKGKDVELRCDPISGHTALYWYRQSLGQGLEFLIYFQGNSAPDKSGLPSDRFSAERTGGSVSTLTIQRTQQEDSAVYLCASSLWADTIYFGEGSWLTVV.

The sample holds many counts of this clonotype. The chain combines TRBV29-1 with TRBJ2-7; maybe TRBD2 (6 bases). CDR3 size: 12 residues. CDR1 and CDR2 (germline): SQVTM, ANQGSEA. Trimming stripped 7 bases from V and 0 bases from J, with 10 bases between. CDR3 in DNA: TGCAGCGGCCGGCGGGACTCCTACGAGCAGTACTTC. It codes for CSGRRDSYEQYF.

J is TRBJ2-1 and V is TRBV10-3; 7 bases align to TRBD1. CDR1 and CDR2 from the germline V gene are ENHRY and SYGVKD. The V segment lost 4 bases and the J segment 0 bases; nucleotides outside the gene matches: 6. This CDR3 comprises 16 residues. CDR3 nucleotides: TGTGCCATCAGTGGGACAACAGGGGACTCCTACAATGAGCAGTTCTTC. It is translated as CAISGTTGDSYNEQFF.

The chain uses TRBV6-2 or TRBV6-3 and TRBJ2-5; D remains unclear. The ends were cut back, 2 bases at V and 0 bases at J, with 7 bases in the middle. The CDR3 totals 14 residues. The germline V gene has CDR1 MNHEY and CDR2 SVGEGT. The CDR3, as DNA: TGTGCCAGCAGTTACGCGTCGTACCAAGAGACCCAGTACTTC. It yields the protein CASSYASYQETQYF.

This clonotype came up many times. This rearrangement joins TRBV20-1 to TRBJ2-1; D is ambiguous. The germline gives CDR1 DFQATT, CDR2 SNEGSKA (reference sequence). Deletions cut 5 bases from V and 7 bases from J, with 21 bases between. The CDR3 covers 15 residues. For the CDR3, the DNA is TGCAGTGCTCGATCACCCAGACTCGACGCTAATGAGCAGTTCTTC. Residues: CSARSPRLDANEQFF.

This clonotype occurred a few times. V gene TRBV20-1 combines with J gene TRBJ2-3, with D possibly TRBD1 on 5 matching bases. Trimming pared 7 bases from V and 5 bases from J, leaving 10 bases between. Germline assignment: CDR1 DFQATT and CDR2 SNEGSKA (reference sequence). CDR3 length: 11 residues. The CDR3 loop reads CSEGVQDTQYF. Here the CDR3 DNA reads TGCAGTGAAGGGGTACAAGATACGCAGTATTTT.

This clonotype was seen at least ten times. V gene TRBV28 combines with J gene TRBJ2-7; D might be TRBD1 (5 bases). The CDR3 runs 13 residues. From germline, CDR1 is MDHEN and CDR2 SYDVKM. The V gene lost 5 bases and the J gene lost 5 bases, with 13 bases spanning the gap. The CDR3 sequence: CASSPGQPDEQYF. The DNA for the CDR3 is TGTGCCAGCAGTCCCGGACAACCCGACGAGCAGTACTTC.

The rearrangement joins TRBV5-1 to TRBJ2-6; no clear D gene. Germline lookup yields CDR1 SGHRS and CDR2 YFSETQ. Deletions cut 0 bases from V and 0 bases from J, with 10 bases between. This CDR3 is 17 amino acids long. The CDR3: CASSLVAQASGANVLTF. In DNA, the CDR3 is TGCGCCAGCAGCTTGGTAGCCCAGGCCTCTGGGGCCAACGTCCTGACTTTC.

On this clonotype itself: At one boundary the junction diverges from the germline segment, which might be a read error. The chain carries TRBV7-9 and TRBJ1-2; 7 bases line up with TRBD1. The CDR3 contains 18 residues. Germline CDR1 and CDR2: SEHNR and FQNEAQ (reference sequence). The CDR3 here is CVSSGRRTGQQGPYGYTF. DNA for the CDR3: TGTGTCAGCAGCGGACGGAGGACAGGACAACAGGGGCCCTATGGCTACACCTTC.

This clonotype was counted many times. This rearrangement joins TRBV6-6 to TRBJ2-3, with TRBD2 identical over 7 bases. There are 15 residues in the CDR3. Germline CDR1 MNHNY, CDR2 SVGAGI (reference sequence). The V segment lost 8 bases and the J segment 3 bases; nucleotides outside the gene matches: 11. CDR3 protein: CASRIGGSRTDTQYF. The DNA for the CDR3 is TGTGCCAGCCGTATCGGCGGGAGTCGAACAGATACGCAGTATTTT.

This clonotype was recorded at least ten times. The rearrangement joins TRBV7-2 to TRBJ2-1; D perhaps matches TRBD1 (6 bases). Germline V gene sequence: CDR1 SGHTA, CDR2 FQGNSA. Trimming took 4 bases from V and 4 from J, leaving 11 bases between them. The CDR3 totals 14 residues. The CDR3 DNA reads TGTGCCAGCAGCTACCGGGACACTTACAATGAGCAGTTCTTC. Its translation: CASSYRDTYNEQFF.

Comments on this clonotype: A junction boundary mismatches the germline segment, possibly from a read error. This sequence joins TRBV28 and TRBJ1-1; D remains ambiguous. Germline V gene sequence: CDR1 MDHEN, CDR2 SYDVKM. CDR3 length: 14 amino acids. The CDR3 sequence is CASSLGVRNAEAFF. The CDR3 DNA sequence: TGTGCCAGCAGTTTGGGCGTAAGGAACGCTGAAGCTTTCTTT.

This clonotype was counted many times. This sequence joins TRBV7-2 and TRBJ2-7, with TRBD2 identical over 15 bases. Germline trimming cut 4 bases from V and 2 bases from J; bases unmatched to any gene: 3. The length of the CDR3 is 16 residues. CDR1 SGHTA and CDR2 FQGNSA come from the germline V gene. The CDR3: CASSSWTSGRAYEQYF. As DNA, the CDR3 is TGTGCCAGCAGCTCTTGGACTAGCGGGAGGGCCTACGAGCAGTACTTC.

This clonotype has just a few counts. The rearrangement links TRBV5-1 to TRBJ2-7; TRBD1 or TRBD2 may be the D gene (5 bases each). CDR3 length equals 15 residues. Between the trimmed V and J ends, which lost 0 bases and 2 bases, there was a span of 12 bases. CDR1 is SGHRS and CDR2 is YFSETQ in the germline V gene. CDR3 loop: CASSLGSEGTYEQYF. CDR3 coding DNA: TGCGCCAGCAGCTTGGGTAGCGAGGGGACCTACGAGCAGTACTTC.

The table lists this clonotype with a few counts. The chain joins TRBV6-6 to TRBJ2-3; the match to TRBD2 covers 9 bases. This CDR3 contains 14 residues. Germline V CDR1 and CDR2: MNHNY, SVGAGI (reference sequence). V dropped 6 bases and J dropped 3; count of bases not matched to a gene: 4. This CDR3 is CASRVAGATDTQYF. The CDR3, as DNA: TGTGCCAGCAGGGTAGCGGGAGCGACAGATACGCAGTATTTT.

This clonotype was counted between two and nine times. The chain combines TRBV4-3 with TRBJ2-4, with TRBD2 matching 8 bases. Looked up from germline, CDR1 is LGHNA and CDR2 is YSLEER. Trimming at V came to 5 bases and at J to 1 base, leaving 4 bases not matched to a gene. The CDR3 loop spans 15 amino acids. The CDR3 protein is CASSYGRGAKNIQYF. CDR3 in DNA: TGCGCCAGCAGCTACGGGAGGGGGGCCAAAAACATTCAGTACTTC.

This clonotype was detected only a few times. V is TRBV14 and J is TRBJ2-1; D is unresolved. The CDR3 is 16 residues long. V was cut by 4 bases and J by 0 bases, with 13 bases left in between. CDR1 is SGHDN, CDR2 FVKESK, per germline. The CDR3 region is CASSLWDPNSYNEQFF. DNA for the CDR3: TGTGCCAGCAGCCTCTGGGATCCGAACTCCTACAATGAGCAGTTCTTC.

There are a few counts of this clonotype. The rearrangement uses TRBV24-1 and TRBJ2-5; either TRBD1 or TRBD2 may supply D (5 bases each). Germline V gene sequence: CDR1 KGHDR, CDR2 SFDVKD. The CDR3 sequence is 15 residues long. The V end lost 5 bases, the J end lost 4 bases, and 16 bases lay between the germline ends. As DNA, the CDR3 is TGTGCCACCAGTGCTCCGGGGCCGACCCCAGAGACCCAGTACTTC. Protein: CATSAPGPTPETQYF.

This clonotype appeared a few times. The chain recombines TRBV4-3 with TRBJ2-7, with a possible D match to TRBD1 (5 bases). This CDR3 spans 15 amino acids. CDR1 is LGHNA and CDR2 is YSLEER in the germline V gene. The germline V and J ends were trimmed by 1 base and 5 bases, with 15 bases remaining between them. This CDR3 reads CASSQGLGQWHEQYF. The CDR3 region has the DNA TGCGCCAGCAGCCAAGGTCTGGGGCAATGGCACGAGCAGTACTTC.

This clonotype was found a few times. V and J are TRBV7-2 and TRBJ1-4; D is possibly TRBD1 (6 bases). V was trimmed by 5 bases and J by 8 bases, leaving 27 bases between them. CDR3 size: 18 residues. The germline V gene encodes CDR1 SGHTA and CDR2 FQGNSA. In DNA form, the CDR3 reads TGTGCCAGCAGCCGCGACCCCAGGGGAGCCGGCGCCGGAGAAAAACTGTTTTTT. It encodes CASSRDPRGAGAGEKLFF.

V is TRBV3-1 and J is TRBJ1-6, with D uncertain. The CDR3 spans 13 residues. Germline V lookup: CDR1 LGHDT, CDR2 YNNKEL (reference sequence). V dropped 1 base and J dropped 8 bases, with 6 bases sitting between them. The CDR3 nucleotides are TGTGCCAGCAGCCAAGGATTGGATTCACCCCTCCACTTT. It translates to CASSQGLDSPLHF. Full variable domain (missing parts from reference TRBV3-1 and TRBJ1-6): DTAVSQTPKYLVTQMGNDKSIKCEQNLGHDTMYWYKQDSKKFLKIMFSYNNKELIINETVPNRFSPKSPDKAHLNLHINSLELGDSAVYFCASSQGLDSPLHFGNGTRLTVT.

This clonotype was detected many times. The chain joins TRBV20-1 to TRBJ2-6; the D is unclear. The germline gives CDR1 DFQATT, CDR2 SNEGSKA (reference sequence). This CDR3 is built from 19 residues. V lost 4 bases, J lost 0 bases, and 22 bases lay in between. CDR3 residues: CSAKEVVAAPLSGANVLTF. The CDR3 region has the DNA TGCAGTGCTAAAGAGGTAGTGGCGGCGCCTCTCTCTGGGGCCAACGTCCTGACTTTC.

This clonotype was seen more than once but under ten times. The V call is TRBV20-1, the J call TRBJ1-5; D is possibly TRBD1 (6 bases). The CDR3 sequence is 14 residues long. Germline V gene lookup returns CDR1 DFQATT and CDR2 SNEGSKA (reference sequence). Trimming cost V 1 base and J 2 bases, with 9 bases left between them. CDR3 bases: TGCAGTGCTAGAGCAGGGGCTGGCAATCAGCCCCAGCATTTT. It encodes CSARAGAGNQPQHF.

This clonotype was counted at least ten times. The CDR3 DNA follows: TGTGCCAGCAGCGTGGGCCTGGAGGTTGGCTATGGCTACACCTTC. Protein: CASSVGLEVGYGYTF. This rearrangement joins TRBV9 to TRBJ1-2; D remains unclear. Trimming pared 2 bases from V and 4 bases from J, leaving 15 bases between. Germline loops: CDR1 SGDLS, CDR2 YYNGEE. This CDR3 is built from 15 residues.

Details on this clonotype: A much bigger clone sits one base away, suggesting this may be a read error. This chain uses TRBV7-2 with TRBJ2-1; the D is unclear. The V end was cut by 5 bases, the J end by 10 bases, with 12 bases between. This CDR3 region has 12 residues. Germline lookup yields CDR1 SGHTA and CDR2 FQGNSA. This CDR3 is CASSLQPLEQFF. Written as DNA, the CDR3 is TGTGCCAGCAGCCTTCAGCCCCTGGAGCAGTTCTTC.

This clonotype was recorded many times. CDR3 sequence: CSARGIGYGYTF. For the CDR3, the DNA is TGCAGTGCTAGGGGGATAGGATATGGCTACACCTTC. V gene TRBV20-1 combines with J gene TRBJ1-2; no definite D call. Between the trimmed V and J ends, which lost 3 bases and 5 bases, there was a span of 10 bases. Germline loops: CDR1 DFQATT, CDR2 SNEGSKA (reference sequence). CDR3 length equals 12 residues.

On this clonotype itself: The germline gene is not matched at one end of the junction; a read error may be the cause. The V call is TRBV18, the J call TRBJ2-1, with D perhaps matching TRBD1 or TRBD2 (6 bases each). Per germline, CDR1 KGHSH and CDR2 LQKENI. The CDR3 length is 15 residues. CDR3 DNA: TGTGCCAGCTCACCTTCGTTGGGGGCGGGGAATGAGGAGTTCTTC. It is translated as CASSPSLGAGNEEFF.

CDR3: CASSRPSGFSYEQYF. DNA of the CDR3: TGTGCCAGCAGTCGACCTAGCGGATTCTCCTACGAGCAGTACTTC. V and J are TRBV6-2 or TRBV6-3 and TRBJ2-7; 7 bases agree with TRBD2. This CDR3 region has 15 residues. Per the germline V gene, CDR1 is MNHEY and CDR2 is SVGEGT. V lost 5 bases and J lost 0; bases outside the gene matches: 7.

This clonotype showed up just a few times. The V and J genes are TRBV29-1 and TRBJ1-1, with no clear D. This CDR3 spans 11 amino acids. With 1 base removed from V and 10 bases from J, the gap between germline ends came to 10 bases. Germline CDR1 SQVTM, CDR2 ANQGSEA. CDR3 sequence: CSVEGIRGAFF. The CDR3 nucleotides are TGCAGCGTTGAAGGTATCCGGGGAGCTTTCTTT.

In this sample, this clonotype turned up a few times. The chain combines TRBV24-1 with TRBJ2-1, with D maybe TRBD1 (7 bases). CDR3 length: 14 amino acids. The V and J ends lost 7 bases and 8 bases respectively, with 17 bases between them. Germline V gene data show CDR1 as KGHDR and CDR2 as SFDVKD. The CDR3 DNA follows: TGTGCCACCAGCAGAGGGGGCGGAGGGGATGAGCAGTTCTTC. It codes for CATSRGGGGDEQFF.